In this sample, the clone carrying this T cell receptor (beta chain) turned up once. Germline CDR1 reads KGHSH; CDR2 reads LQKENI. The CDR3 consists of 14 residues. The V end lost 5 bases, the J end lost 1 base, and 8 bases lay between the germline ends. This entry is derived from a study of yellow fever vaccine responses in identical twins. TCRdb processed the RT-PCR reads anew with MiXCR; each CDR3 protein has one entry. This repertoire shows about 4,700 distinct CDR3 sequences, 89% found once; its top ten account for about 2.1%. This chain joins TRBV18 and TRBJ2-2; D gene ambiguous. The TCR comes from a young woman who received the yellow fever vaccine. The sequencing used T cells from blood (PBMCs), unsorted or a sorted subset (not recorded which), collected before or after yellow fever vaccination (not recorded which). Here the CDR3 reads CASSSLENTGELFF. DNA for the CDR3: TGTGCCAGCTCATCTCTAGAGAACACCGGGGAGCTGTTTTTT. Based on the CDR3 plus reference TRBV18 and TRBJ2-2, the full variable domain is NAGVMQNPRHLVRRRGQEARLRCSPMKGHSHVYWYRQLPEEGLKFMVYLQKENIIDESGMPKERFSAEFPKEGPSILRIQQVVRGDSAAYFCASSSLENTGELFFGEGSRLTVL.